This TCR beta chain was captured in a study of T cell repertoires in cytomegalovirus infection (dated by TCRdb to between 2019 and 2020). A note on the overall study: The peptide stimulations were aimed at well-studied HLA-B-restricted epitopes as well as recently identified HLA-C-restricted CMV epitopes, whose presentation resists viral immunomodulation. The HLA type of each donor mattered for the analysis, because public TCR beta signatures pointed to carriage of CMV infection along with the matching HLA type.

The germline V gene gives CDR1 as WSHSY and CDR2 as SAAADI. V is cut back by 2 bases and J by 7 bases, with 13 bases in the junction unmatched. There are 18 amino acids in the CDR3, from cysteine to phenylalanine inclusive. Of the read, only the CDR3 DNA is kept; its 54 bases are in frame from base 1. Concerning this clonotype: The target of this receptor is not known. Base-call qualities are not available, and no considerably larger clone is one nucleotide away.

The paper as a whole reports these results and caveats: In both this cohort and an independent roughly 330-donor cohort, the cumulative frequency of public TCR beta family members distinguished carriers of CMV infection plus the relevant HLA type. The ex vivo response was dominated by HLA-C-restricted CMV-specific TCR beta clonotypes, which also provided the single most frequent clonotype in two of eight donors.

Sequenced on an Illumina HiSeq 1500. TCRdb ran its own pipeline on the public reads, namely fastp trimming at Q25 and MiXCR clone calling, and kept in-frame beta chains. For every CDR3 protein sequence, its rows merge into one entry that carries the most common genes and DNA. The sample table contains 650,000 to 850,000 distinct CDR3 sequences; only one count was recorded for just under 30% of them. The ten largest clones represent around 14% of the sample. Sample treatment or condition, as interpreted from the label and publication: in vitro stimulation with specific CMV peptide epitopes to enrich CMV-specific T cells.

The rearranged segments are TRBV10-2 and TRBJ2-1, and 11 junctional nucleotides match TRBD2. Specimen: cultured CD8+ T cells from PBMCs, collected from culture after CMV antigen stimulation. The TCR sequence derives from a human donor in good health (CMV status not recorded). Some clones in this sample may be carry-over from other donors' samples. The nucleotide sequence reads TGCGCCAGCAGTGAGCCGCACTTAGCGGGGGGGTCATTGAATGAGCAGTTCTTC. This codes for CASSEPHLAGGSLNEQFF.